The 9 T cell receptor beta chains below were found in one sample sequenced in a study of human T cells and chemical hapten exposure. Noted time point: patch test 2, 6 weeks after DPC sensitization. This sample's treatment: therapeutic diphenylcyclopropenone sensitization with weekly scalp DPC. One entry per CDR3 protein results from TCRdb running MiXCR on the RACE reads. The sample lists approximately 75,000 distinct CDR3 sequences; approximately 9% were seen once. The sample consisted of whole blood, taken in connection with sensitization to the hapten diphenylcyclopropenone (DPC). The source of these receptors is a woman in her fifties or sixties with alopecia areata. Some clones in this sample may be carry-over from other donors' samples.

This clonotype was picked up a small number of times. The chain has TRBV29-1 and TRBJ2-1, with D unresolved. Trimming took 3 bases from V and 8 from J, leaving 17 bases between them. Per the germline V gene, CDR1 is SQVTM and CDR2 is ANQGSEA. This CDR3 is 14 amino acids long. CDR3 nucleotide sequence: TGCAGCGTTGACTTGAGCGTCTCTCCCGATGAGCAGTTCTTC. It yields the protein CSVDLSVSPDEQFF.

The chain joins TRBV15 to TRBJ2-5; 10 bases are a match to TRBD2. CDR3 length equals 15 residues. The V and J ends lost 5 bases and 4 bases, in that order; junction bases with no gene match: 7. The germline CDR1 and CDR2 sequences are LNHNV and YYDKDF (reference sequence). The CDR3 loop is CATSPLAGVIETQYF. In DNA, the CDR3 is TGTGCCACCAGCCCGCTAGCGGGAGTCATAGAGACCCAGTACTTC.

There are many counts of this clonotype. The chain joins TRBV6-2 or TRBV6-3 to TRBJ1-4; D gene uncertain. The germline V gene has CDR1 MNHEY and CDR2 SVGEGT. The V end lost 5 bases, the J end lost 10 bases, and 20 bases lay between the germline ends. The CDR3 is 15 residues long. CDR3 region: CASSHQAPSTRKLFF. CDR3 sequence (DNA): TGTGCCAGCAGTCACCAGGCCCCTTCGACGAGAAAACTGTTTTTT.

This clonotype showed up just a few times. The rearrangement uses TRBV27 and TRBJ2-5, with TRBD1 matching over 10 bases. The CDR3 contains 19 residues. J gave up 5 bases and V 5 bases, and 20 bases lay outside the gene matches. The V gene's germline CDR1 is MNHEY and CDR2 SMNVEV (reference sequence). For the CDR3, the DNA is TGTGCCAGCAGTGAATACGGGACAGGGGTCGGGTCCCGGGGCGAGACCCAGTACTTC. Translating gives CASSEYGTGVGSRGETQYF.

This clonotype was observed many times. V gene TRBV12-3 or TRBV12-4 combines with J gene TRBJ1-1, with unresolved D. The CDR3 sequence is 12 residues long. The V end was cut by 4 bases, the J end by 6 bases, with 9 bases between. The CDR3 spells CASSYPRSEAFF. The DNA of the CDR3 is TGTGCCAGCAGTTACCCGCGGTCTGAAGCTTTCTTT.

In its sample, this clonotype was seen many times. This sequence joins TRBV18 and TRBJ1-5; TRBD1 might be the D (5 bases). Germline assignment: CDR1 KGHSH and CDR2 LQKENI. This CDR3 contains 14 residues. Trimming pared 6 bases from V and 5 bases from J, leaving 14 bases between. CDR3: CASSPGQGDQPQHF. The CDR3 DNA is TGTGCCAGCTCTCCGGGGCAAGGAGATCAGCCCCAGCATTTT.

Many counts were recorded for this clonotype. V and J are TRBV29-1 and TRBJ1-2; D not certain. The germline gives CDR1 SQVTM, CDR2 ANQGSEA. The CDR3 is made up of 13 amino acids. CDR3 in DNA: TGCGCCCAAAAAGTGTGGCAGACGGGGGGCTACACCTTC. Encoded protein: CAQKVWQTGGYTF.

In its sample, this clonotype was seen many times. The chain has TRBV5-1 and TRBJ2-1; unclear D gene. This CDR3 spans 14 amino acids. V was pared by 1 base and J by 3 bases, with 8 bases between. Per germline, CDR1 SGHRS and CDR2 YFSETQ. The CDR3 nucleotides read TGCGCCAGCAGCTTGTCTAGTGTCTACAATGAGCAGTTCTTC. Residues: CASSLSSVYNEQFF.

This clonotype was seen ten or more times. The chain uses TRBV12-3 or TRBV12-4 and TRBJ1-2; possibly TRBD1 for D (6 bases). The V and J ends lost 8 bases and 5 bases respectively, with 15 bases between them. The CDR3 runs to 13 residues. The CDR3 loop reads CASSSGAPYGYTF. The CDR3 DNA follows: TGTGCCAGCTCATCAGGGGCGCCGTATGGCTACACCTTC.